This T cell receptor (beta chain) stems from a study of cytomegalovirus exposure and HLA in healthy donors. Regarding the study as a whole: V segments that were indistinguishable, TRBV6-2 and TRBV6-3 among them, were omitted from analysis. The study listed approximately 170 cytomegalovirus-associated TCR beta chains. Later on, an analysis showed TCR association rates differing by HLA locus, with DRB1 the most and HLA-C the fewest. Earlier analysis found most TCR beta V segments productive about 90% or about 30% of the time.

The study ran its PCR with 60 Vbeta and 13 Jbeta primers. Here immunoSEQ multiplex PCR was the method, and the copy in TCRdb shows in-frame clones only, minus some. The table shows 200,000 to 250,000 clones, with around 80% occurring only once. Germline loops: CDR1 SEHNR, CDR2 FQNEAQ (reference sequence). V trimming: 5 bases; J trimming: 3 bases; junction bases outside the gene matches: 7. The CDR3 totals 14 residues. Worth noting for this clone: What it binds is not known.

The material sequenced was PBMCs. The clonotype was recovered from a man in his late teens or twenties in good health and CMV-seronegative. This chain connects TRBV7-9 to TRBJ2-7; TRBD2 aligns across 7 bases. This CDR3 reads CASSAGTNIYEQYF. The CDR3 DNA is TGTGCCAGCAGCGCCGGGACTAACATCTACGAGCAGTACTTC.